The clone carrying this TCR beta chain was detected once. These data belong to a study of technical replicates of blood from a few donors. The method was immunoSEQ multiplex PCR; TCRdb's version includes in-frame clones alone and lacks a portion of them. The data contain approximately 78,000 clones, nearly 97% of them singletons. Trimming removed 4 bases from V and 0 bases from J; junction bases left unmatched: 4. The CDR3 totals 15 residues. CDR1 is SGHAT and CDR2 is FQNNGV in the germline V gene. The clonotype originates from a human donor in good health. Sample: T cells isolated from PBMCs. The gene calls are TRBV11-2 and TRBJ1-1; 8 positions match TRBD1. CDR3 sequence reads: CASSSYRGVNTEAFF. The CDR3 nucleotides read TGTGCCAGCAGCTCCTACAGGGGGGTGAACACTGAAGCTTTCTTT.